This is a list of T cell receptor beta chains from one sample in a study of T-cell memory formation after mild COVID-19. MiXCR, run by TCRdb on the 5' RACE reads, gives a single entry per CDR3 protein. The repertoire holds about 340,000 distinct CDR3 sequences, with approximately 14% as singletons. What was sequenced was PBMCs or a T cell subset sorted from them (not recorded which). These receptors were collected from a man younger than 35 who had mild COVID-19 (a few samples of this study predate the infection). Cell type and time point are not known. CDR3s include the opening cysteine and the closing phenylalanine or tryptophan. Each record gives: clone size, J gene, D gene, V gene, CDR3 DNA, CDR3 protein. D genes are given only for firm matches. The size field is filled for only some rows; it gives once, few, many or a size class.

clone size: few; J gene: TRBJ1-4; D gene: -; V gene: TRBV7-9; CDR3 DNA: TGTGCCAGCAGCTTCAGGGCGTCGGGTGAAAAACTGTTTTTT; CDR3 protein: CASSFRASGEKLFF
clone size: -; J gene: TRBJ2-7; D gene: -; V gene: TRBV12-3/TRBV12-4; CDR3 DNA: TGTGCCAGCACCCTACAAGGAGGGTACGAGCAGTACTTC; CDR3 protein: CASTLQGGYEQYF
clone size: -; J gene: TRBJ2-3; D gene: TRBD2; V gene: TRBV6-5; CDR3 DNA: TGTGCCAGCACCGAGGCGCTAGCGGGCACAGATACGCAGTATTTT; CDR3 protein: CASTEALAGTDTQYF
clone size: many; J gene: TRBJ2-2; D gene: TRBD1; V gene: TRBV12-3/TRBV12-4; CDR3 DNA: TGTGCCAGCAGTTTCGTAGGGGGCGCCGGGGAGCTGTTTTTT; CDR3 protein: CASSFVGGAGELFF
clone size: -; J gene: TRBJ2-5; D gene: -; V gene: TRBV3-1; CDR3 DNA: TGTGCCAGCAGCCAAGGTCACAACCAAGAGACCCAGTACTTC; CDR3 protein: CASSQGHNQETQYF
clone size: -; J gene: TRBJ2-7; D gene: -; V gene: TRBV2; CDR3 DNA: TGTGCCAGCAGTACACAGGGATTCGGCGAGCAGTACTTC; CDR3 protein: CASSTQGFGEQYF
clone size: -; J gene: TRBJ2-3; D gene: TRBD2; V gene: TRBV20-1; CDR3 DNA: TGCAGTGCTAGAGATCGCGGGGGTAGCGGGGGGCTTACGCAGTATTTT; CDR3 protein: CSARDRGGSGGLTQYF
clone size: -; J gene: TRBJ1-2; D gene: TRBD1; V gene: TRBV12-3/TRBV12-4; CDR3 DNA: TGTGCCAGCAGTAGACAGGGTCGGAGCTACACCTTC; CDR3 protein: CASSRQGRSYTF
clone size: many; J gene: TRBJ1-1; D gene: -; V gene: TRBV20-1; CDR3 DNA: TGCAGTGCGGGACAGAACACTGAAGCTTTCTTT; CDR3 protein: CSAGQNTEAFF
clone size: few; J gene: TRBJ2-1; D gene: -; V gene: TRBV5-1; CDR3 DNA: TGCGCCAGCAGCTTCCCCCCCGGCGGAAGCTCCTACAATGAGCAGTTCTTC; CDR3 protein: CASSFPPGGSSYNEQFF
clone size: many; J gene: TRBJ2-3; D gene: -; V gene: TRBV7-2; CDR3 DNA: TGTGCCAGCAGCCCCTACACCACAGATACGCAGTATTTT; CDR3 protein: CASSPYTTDTQYF
clone size: few; J gene: TRBJ1-1; D gene: TRBD1; V gene: TRBV25-1; CDR3 DNA: TGTGCCAGCAGTGATGACAGGGGTCGACGGAACACTGAAGCTTTCTTT; CDR3 protein: CASSDDRGRRNTEAFF
clone size: few; J gene: TRBJ2-3; D gene: TRBD1; V gene: TRBV7-9; CDR3 DNA: TGTGCCAGCAGCTTAGGAGGACAGGGGGTCACAGATACGCAGTATTTT; CDR3 protein: CASSLGGQGVTDTQYF
clone size: many; J gene: TRBJ2-1; D gene: -; V gene: TRBV4-1; CDR3 DNA: TGCGCCACCGGGGGTCCGTACAATGAGCAGTTCTTC; CDR3 protein: CATGGPYNEQFF
clone size: many; J gene: TRBJ2-1; D gene: -; V gene: TRBV11-2; CDR3 DNA: TGTGCCAGCAGCTTTCCTGACAATGAGCAGTTCTTC; CDR3 protein: CASSFPDNEQFF
clone size: many; J gene: TRBJ2-1; D gene: TRBD1; V gene: TRBV6-5; CDR3 DNA: TGTGCCAGCAAGTGGGACAGAAACAATGAGCAGTTCTTC; CDR3 protein: CASKWDRNNEQFF
clone size: few; J gene: TRBJ2-5; D gene: -; V gene: TRBV7-2; CDR3 DNA: TGTGCCAGCAGCCTACGCCACTCAGTGGGGCCTCAGAGGCAAGAGACCCAGTACTTC; CDR3 protein: CASSLRHSVGPQRQETQYF
clone size: many; J gene: TRBJ2-1; D gene: -; V gene: TRBV5-8; CDR3 DNA: TGTGCCAGCAGTGCCTACAATGAGCAGTTCTTC; CDR3 protein: CASSAYNEQFF
clone size: few; J gene: TRBJ2-3; D gene: -; V gene: TRBV20-1; CDR3 DNA: TGCAGTGCTTCCTTTGAGGGGGGGAGCACAGATACGCAGTATTTT; CDR3 protein: CSASFEGGSTDTQYF
clone size: many; J gene: TRBJ1-5; D gene: -; V gene: TRBV6-6; CDR3 DNA: TGTGCCAGCAGTTACTCGGGTGATCAGCCCCAGCATTTT; CDR3 protein: CASSYSGDQPQHF
clone size: few; J gene: TRBJ1-3; D gene: -; V gene: TRBV6-5; CDR3 DNA: TGTGCCAGCAGTTACTTCTCTGGAAACACCATATATTTT; CDR3 protein: CASSYFSGNTIYF
clone size: few; J gene: TRBJ2-3; D gene: -; V gene: TRBV29-1; CDR3 DNA: TGCAGCGTTGGGGGACCCGCGGGGATTGGCACAGATACGCAGTATTTT; CDR3 protein: CSVGGPAGIGTDTQYF
clone size: many; J gene: TRBJ2-3; D gene: TRBD2; V gene: TRBV5-1; CDR3 DNA: TGCGCCAGCAGCCTCCTAGCGGGGGGAAGCACAGATACGCAGTATTTT; CDR3 protein: CASSLLAGGSTDTQYF